This TCR beta chain was sequenced for a study of technical replicates of blood from several donors. The CDR3 spans 16 residues. V shed 3 bases, J shed 8 bases, and the junction held 7 bases outside the gene matches. Germline CDR1 and CDR2: MDHEN and SYDVKM. The assay was immunoSEQ multiplex PCR, and TCRdb's table has in-frame clones only and misses some. The sample lists tens of thousands of clones, 85% to 95% occurring once. The V and J genes are TRBV28 and TRBJ2-1; 13 nucleotides line up with TRBD2. Sequencing was performed on T cells isolated from PBMCs. This clonotype was sampled from a human donor in good health. The CDR3 is CASSFFGLAGAYEQFF. In DNA form, the CDR3 reads TGTGCCAGCAGTTTTTTCGGACTAGCGGGAGCATATGAGCAGTTCTTC.